This entry concerns a single T cell receptor beta chain. Two negative PCRs, clearance, or symptom resolution were required of recovered Cohort 3 donors. V lost 0 bases and J 2 bases, leaving 20 bases between the germline ends. Germline CDR1 is LGHNA and CDR2 is YNFKEQ. The CDR3 totals 18 residues. The method was immunoSEQ multiplex PCR; TCRdb's version includes in-frame clones alone and lacks a portion of them. The sample holds about 250,000 clones, approximately 90% seen once. This specimen belongs to a study of blood T cell repertoires in COVID-19. Looking at the study overall: PBMCs, B-cell-depleted T cells, or T cells provided the cDNA or gDNA that made up the material.

The chain couples TRBV4-2 to TRBJ2-7; TRBD2 might be the D (6 bases). The specimen sequenced was PBMCs or T cells enriched from blood (not recorded which). The receptor's source is a man aged 35 to 55 who had recovered from COVID-19. The CDR3 loop reads CASSQEGGGGGVPYEQYF. The CDR3 coding sequence is TGTGCCAGCAGCCAAGAAGGAGGCGGCGGAGGGGTCCCCTACGAGCAGTACTTC.